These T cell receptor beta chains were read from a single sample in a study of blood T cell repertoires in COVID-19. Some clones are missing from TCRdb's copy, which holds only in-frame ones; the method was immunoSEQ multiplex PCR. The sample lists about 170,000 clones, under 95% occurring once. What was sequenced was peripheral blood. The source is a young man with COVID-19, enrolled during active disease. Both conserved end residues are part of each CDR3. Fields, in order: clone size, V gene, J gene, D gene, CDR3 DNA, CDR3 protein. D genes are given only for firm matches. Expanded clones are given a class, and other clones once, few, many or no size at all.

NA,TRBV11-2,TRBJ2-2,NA,TGTGCCAGCAGCTTAGACCCGGCAGGGCTCACCGGGGAGCTGTTTTTT,CASSLDPAGLTGELFF
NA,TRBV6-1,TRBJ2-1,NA,TGTGCCAGCAGTGATCGGCAGGGCCCCTACAATGAGCAGTTCTTC,CASSDRQGPYNEQFF
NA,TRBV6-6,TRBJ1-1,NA,TGTGCCAGCAGTTACCCAAGCGCAGCCAGATACACTGAAGCTTTCTTT,CASSYPSAARYTEAFF
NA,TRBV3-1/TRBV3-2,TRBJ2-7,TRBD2,TGTGCCAGCAGCCAAGATGGCGGTGAGGGACTAGCGGGACCCGAGCAGTACTTC,CASSQDGGEGLAGPEQYF
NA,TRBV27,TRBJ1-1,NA,TGTGCCAGCAGTTTAAGGGGCAGGGGCACTGAAGCTTTCTTT,CASSLRGRGTEAFF
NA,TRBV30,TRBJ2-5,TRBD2,TGTGCCTGGTATACAGCGGGAGGTTACCAAGAGACCCAGTACTTC,CAWYTAGGYQETQYF
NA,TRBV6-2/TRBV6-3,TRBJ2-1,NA,TGTGCCAGCAGTTCTCTAGACTCCCCCAATGAGCAGTTCTTC,CASSSLDSPNEQFF
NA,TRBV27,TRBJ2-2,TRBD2,TGTGCCAGCAGTTTAATCCGTCCGGGAGGCACCGGGGAGCTGTTTTTT,CASSLIRPGGTGELFF
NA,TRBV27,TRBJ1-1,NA,TGTGCCAGCAGTTTTTTGGGGCCTGACACTGAAGCTTTCTTT,CASSFLGPDTEAFF
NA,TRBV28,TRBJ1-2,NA,TGTGCCAGCAGTACCGGACAGCACTATGGCTACACCTTC,CASSTGQHYGYTF
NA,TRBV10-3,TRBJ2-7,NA,TGTGCCATCAGTGACCAGCGTTCCTACGAGCAGTACTTC,CAISDQRSYEQYF
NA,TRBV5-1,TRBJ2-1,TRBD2,TGCGCCAGCAGCTTGGCAGGAGGCGGGAGGGCCGTCTACAATGAGCAGTTCTTC,CASSLAGGGRAVYNEQFF
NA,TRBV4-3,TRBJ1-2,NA,TGCGCCAGCAGCCAAGCTAGAGTGGCTAACTATGGCTACACCTTC,CASSQARVANYGYTF
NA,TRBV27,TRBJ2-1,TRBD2,TGTGCCAGCAGTTTATCCTCCACAGCGGGAGGGGGATCACAGTTCTTC,CASSLSSTAGGGSQFF
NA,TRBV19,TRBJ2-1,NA,TGTGCCAGTAGTATAGATGGGACAAATCCGGTTGAGCAGTTCTTC,CASSIDGTNPVEQFF
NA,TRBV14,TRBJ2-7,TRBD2,TGTGCCAGCAGCCAAGACACCGGACTAGCGGGAGGGCACGAGCAGTACTTC,CASSQDTGLAGGHEQYF
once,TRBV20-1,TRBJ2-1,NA,TGCAGTGCCCCCGTGGGGACAGAGCAGTTCTTC,CSAPVGTEQFF
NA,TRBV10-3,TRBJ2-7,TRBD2,TGTGCCATCAGTGAGGCGGGAGGCTCCCCCTACGAGCAGTACTTC,CAISEAGGSPYEQYF
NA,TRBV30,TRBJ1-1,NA,TGTGCCTGGAGGTACCCAGGGAACACTGAAGCTTTCTTT,CAWRYPGNTEAFF
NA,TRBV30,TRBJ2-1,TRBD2,TGTGCCTGGAGTAGGTTAGCGGGAGCCTACAATGAGCAGTTCTTC,CAWSRLAGAYNEQFF
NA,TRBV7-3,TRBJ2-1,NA,TGTGCCAGCAGCTTAACGAGCTACAATGAGCAGTTCTTC,CASSLTSYNEQFF
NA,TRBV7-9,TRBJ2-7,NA,TGTGCCAGCAGCTTAGTATACCAGGGTAACCACGAGCAGTACTTC,CASSLVYQGNHEQYF
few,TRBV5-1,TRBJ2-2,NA,TGCGCCAGCAGCCTAACCGGGGGGCTAAGCACCGGGGAGCTGTTTTTT,CASSLTGGLSTGELFF
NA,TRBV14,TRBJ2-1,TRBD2,TGTGCCAGCAGCCCTCGCGGGAGGGCGAATGAGCAGTTCTTC,CASSPRGRANEQFF
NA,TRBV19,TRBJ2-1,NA,TGTGCCAGTAGCGACAATGAGCAGTTCTTC,CASSDNEQFF
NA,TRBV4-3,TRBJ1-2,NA,TGCGCCAGCAGCCAAGATATTGGACAGTATGGCTACACCTTC,CASSQDIGQYGYTF
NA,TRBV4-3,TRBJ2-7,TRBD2,TGCGCCAGCAGCCAAGATCAACTAGCGGGAAGATACGAGCAGTACTTC,CASSQDQLAGRYEQYF
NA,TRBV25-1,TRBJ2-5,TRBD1,TGTGCCAGCAGTGAAAGGGACAGCCAAGAGACCCAGTACTTC,CASSERDSQETQYF
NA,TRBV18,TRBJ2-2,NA,TGTGCCAGCTCACCATTTCTCTATGGAGGCAGCACCGGGGAGCTGTTTTTT,CASSPFLYGGSTGELFF
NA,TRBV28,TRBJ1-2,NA,TGTGCCAGCAGTTTAACCCCGTGGCGGGTACCTGGGGGCTACACCTTC,CASSLTPWRVPGGYTF
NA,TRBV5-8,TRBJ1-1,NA,TGTGCCAGCAGCGGGGCCCTCACTGAAGCTTTCTTT,CASSGALTEAFF
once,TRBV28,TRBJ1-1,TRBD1,TGTGCCAGCAGCGGACAGGGGGCGGGAGCTTTCTTT,CASSGQGAGAFF
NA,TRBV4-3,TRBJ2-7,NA,TGCGCCAGCAGCCAAGCGGTCGAGACGGGGGAGCAGTACTTC,CASSQAVETGEQYF
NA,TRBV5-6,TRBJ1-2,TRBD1,TGTGCCAGCAGCTCGACAGGGGTAGGCTATGGCTACACCTTC,CASSSTGVGYGYTF